This T cell receptor (beta chain) came from a study of blood T cell repertoires in COVID-19. Looking at the study overall: The samples span acute and convalescent COVID-19 from the United States, Italy and Spain. From T cells, B-cell-depleted T cells, or PBMCs came the material, which was cDNA or gDNA.

Under the authors' procedure: Amplified reference gene primers provided the basis for estimating nucleated cell counts. The assay was immunoSEQ multiplex PCR, and TCRdb's table has in-frame clones only and misses some. That table supplies the V and J calls and clone size; D and trimming were determined from the DNA. The sample holds a few hundred thousand clones, around 84% seen once. V shed 2 bases, J shed 5 bases, and the junction held 5 bases outside the gene matches. The CDR3 is made up of 16 amino acids. Germline CDR1 and CDR2: MNHNY and SVGAGI (reference sequence). This rearrangement joins TRBV6-6 to TRBJ2-2, with TRBD2 matching 10 bases. This TCR derives from a woman aged 80 or over with active or convalescent COVID-19. What was sequenced was peripheral blood. CDR3 sequence reads: CASSYGAGGLTGELFF. CDR3 nucleotide sequence: TGTGCCAGCAGTTACGGAGCGGGAGGGTTAACCGGGGAGCTGTTTTTT.